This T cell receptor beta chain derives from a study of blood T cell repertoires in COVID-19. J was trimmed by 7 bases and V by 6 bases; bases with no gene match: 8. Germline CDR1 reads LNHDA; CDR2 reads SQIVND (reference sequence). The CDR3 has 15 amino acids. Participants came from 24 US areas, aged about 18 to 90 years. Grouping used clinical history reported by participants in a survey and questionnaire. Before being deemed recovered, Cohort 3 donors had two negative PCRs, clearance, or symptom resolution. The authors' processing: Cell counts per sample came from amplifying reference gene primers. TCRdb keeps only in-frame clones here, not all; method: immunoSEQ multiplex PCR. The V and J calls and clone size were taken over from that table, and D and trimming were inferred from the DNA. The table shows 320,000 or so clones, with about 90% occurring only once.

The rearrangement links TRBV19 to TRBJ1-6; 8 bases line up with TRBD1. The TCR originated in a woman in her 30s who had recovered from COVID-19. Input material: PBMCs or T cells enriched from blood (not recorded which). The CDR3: CASSPQGAENSPLHF. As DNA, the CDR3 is TGTGCCAGTAGCCCGCAGGGGGCCGAAAATTCACCCCTCCACTTT.